This is a list of T cell receptor beta chains from one sample in a study of vaccination and CD4 T cells after COVID-19. These receptors are not linked to any known antigen. TCRdb re-called the PCR reads with MiXCR, one entry per CDR3 protein. This repertoire shows under 8,000 distinct CDR3 sequences, 35% to 45% found once; its top ten account for about 35%. Material: CD4+ T cells from blood, cultured in vitro. These receptors were collected from a human donor in good health. The conserved cysteine and the conserved F or W are not part of the CDR3 here.

v_call: TRBV7-3; cdr3_aa: ASSLSLGHTEAF
v_call: TRBV6-2/TRBV6-3; cdr3_aa: ASSQSPGSFYEQY
v_call: TRBV6-1; cdr3_aa: ASNTGFGQPQH
v_call: TRBV29-1; cdr3_aa: SVGLAGGRQTQY
v_call: TRBV6-1; cdr3_aa: ASSEGTSGSNEQF
v_call: TRBV18; cdr3_aa: ASAPQREGYEQY
v_call: TRBV27; cdr3_aa: ASGLTGGSPQH
v_call: TRBV7-6; cdr3_aa: ASSSLQGNTIY
v_call: TRBV7-6; cdr3_aa: ASGPNSNQPQH
v_call: TRBV24-1; cdr3_aa: ATSGRGPDNEQF